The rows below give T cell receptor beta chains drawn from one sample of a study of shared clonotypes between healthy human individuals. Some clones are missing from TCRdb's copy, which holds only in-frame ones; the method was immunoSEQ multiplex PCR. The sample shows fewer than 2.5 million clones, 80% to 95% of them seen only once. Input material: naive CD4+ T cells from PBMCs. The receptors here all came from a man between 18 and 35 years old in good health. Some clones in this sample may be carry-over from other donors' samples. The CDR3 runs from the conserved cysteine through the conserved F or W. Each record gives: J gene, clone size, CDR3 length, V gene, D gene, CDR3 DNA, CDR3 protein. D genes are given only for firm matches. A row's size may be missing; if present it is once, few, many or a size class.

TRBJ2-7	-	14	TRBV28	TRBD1	TGTGCCAGCAGATCCACACAGGGGGCTAGCGAGCAGTACTTC	CASRSTQGASEQYF
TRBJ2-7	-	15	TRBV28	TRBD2	TGTGCCAGCAGTTTATTGTCTAGCGGCTTTTACGAGCAGTACTTC	CASSLLSSGFYEQYF
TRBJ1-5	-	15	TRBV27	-	TGTGCCAGCAGTTTCAAGGGAAATAGCAATCAGCCCCAGCATTTT	CASSFKGNSNQPQHF
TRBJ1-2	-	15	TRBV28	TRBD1	TGTGCCAGCAGAATCCGGACAGGGAATTTGGATGGCTACACCTTC	CASRIRTGNLDGYTF
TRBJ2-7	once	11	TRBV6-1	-	TGTGCCAGCAGTGAAGCGGTAGAGCAGTACTTC	CASSEAVEQYF
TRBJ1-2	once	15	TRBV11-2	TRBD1	TGTGCCAGCAGCTTAGTCATTACAGGGGAAAGAGGCTACACCTTC	CASSLVITGERGYTF
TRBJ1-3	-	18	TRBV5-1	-	TGCGCCAGCAGCTCACAACCGGGACATCGCTTCTCTGGAAACACCATATATTTT	CASSSQPGHRFSGNTIYF
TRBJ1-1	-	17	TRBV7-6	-	TGTGCCAGCAGCTTAACCCCCGTCATACAGGGGAACACTGAAGCTTTCTTT	CASSLTPVIQGNTEAFF
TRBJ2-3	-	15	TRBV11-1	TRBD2	TGTGCCAGCAGCGAAACTAGCGGGATCGCAGATACGCAGTATTTT	CASSETSGIADTQYF
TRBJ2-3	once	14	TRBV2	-	TGTGCCAGCAGACGGGCCAGGAACACAGATACGCAGTATTTT	CASRRARNTDTQYF
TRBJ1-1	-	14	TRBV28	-	TGTGCCAGCAGACCAGGGGTGGAGGCCACTGAAGCTTTCTTT	CASRPGVEATEAFF
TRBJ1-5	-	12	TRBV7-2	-	TGTGCCAGCAGCCCCTCCCCGGGGTTCCAGCATTTT	CASSPSPGFQHF
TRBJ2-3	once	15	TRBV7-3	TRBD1	TGTGCCAGCAGCGCCCACAGGGGCAGCACAGATACGCAGTATTTT	CASSAHRGSTDTQYF
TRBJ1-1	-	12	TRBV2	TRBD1	TGTGCCAGCAGTCCCGGGACAGGGGAAGCTTTCTTT	CASSPGTGEAFF
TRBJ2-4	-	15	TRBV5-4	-	TGTGCCAGCAGCACTAACAGGGAAGCCAAAAACATTCAGTACTTC	CASSTNREAKNIQYF
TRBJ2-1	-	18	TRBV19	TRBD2	TGTGCCAGTAGTATCCGTGCTAGGTCGGGGACTAGCGGGAATGAGCAGTTCTTC	CASSIRARSGTSGNEQFF
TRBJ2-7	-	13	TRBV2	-	TGTGCCAGCAGCACGCAGGGGTATTACGAGCAGTACTTC	CASSTQGYYEQYF